This TCR beta chain was retrieved from a study of OX40 agonist ivuxolimab in advanced cancers. Patients with a history of autoimmune disease or on systemic immunosuppression were excluded. Looked up from germline, CDR1 is MDHEN and CDR2 is SYDVKM. The CDR3 totals 14 residues. Trimming stripped 4 bases from V and 5 bases from J, with 11 bases between. Here immunoSEQ multiplex PCR was the method, and the copy in TCRdb shows in-frame clones only, minus some. The profile shows approximately 100,000 clones, about nine tenths of them singletons. Sequencing was performed on CD4+ or CD8+ T cells sorted from blood, taken in a trial of the OX40 agonist ivuxolimab. The chain couples TRBV28 to TRBJ2-2; D call uncertain. This TCR was recovered from an adult with an advanced solid tumor such as melanoma, head and neck, liver or kidney cancer. CDR3 residues: CASSWGRGTGELFF. In DNA form, the CDR3 reads TGTGCCAGCAGTTGGGGAAGAGGAACCGGGGAGCTGTTTTTT.